This section outlines one T cell receptor beta chain sequence together with its context. No antigen is known for it. The data originate from a study of persistence of HIV-infected CD4 T cells. The stimulus was lysate of CMV-infected fibroblasts, approximately 9.6 ug/mL. Memory cells lacking CD40L and CD69 with high CD45RO were sorted. Before stimulation, PBMCs underwent CD8+ T cell depletion. This CDR3 is built from 16 residues. Germline V gives CDR1 KGHDR, CDR2 SFDVKD. V lost 4 bases, J lost 2 bases, and 16 bases lay in between. This was the immunoSEQ version 4 assay in survey mode. Assay: immunoSEQ multiplex PCR; the TCRdb copy retains only in-frame clones and omits some. The data contain approximately 31,000 clones, more than 75% of them seen just once; the ten biggest clones take up about 6.8%. Study-wide points: TCRbeta richness was lower in CMV- and Gag-responding cells than in anti-CD3/anti-CD28-responding cells.

The TCR sequence derives from an adult woman with HIV who was CMV-seropositive. The rearrangement links TRBV24-1 to TRBJ1-2, with a possible D match to TRBD1 (6 bases). Sequenced here: CD4+ T cells sorted from PBMCs after approximately 19-hour stimulation, sampled from a patient who received antiretroviral therapy. CDR3 sequence reads: CATSDRYKQGNYGYTF. In DNA form, the CDR3 reads TGTGCCACCAGTGACCGCTACAAACAGGGCAACTATGGCTACACCTTC.